Presented here are 19 T cell receptor beta chains from one specimen sequenced in a study of OX40 agonist ivuxolimab in advanced cancers. Clones were read by immunoSEQ multiplex PCR, and TCRdb kept only the in-frame ones, dropping some. The sample has about 67,000 clones, about 85% seen once. The source material was CD4+ or CD8+ T cells sorted from blood, sampled in a trial of the OX40 agonist ivuxolimab. These receptors were taken from an adult with an advanced solid tumor such as melanoma, head and neck, liver or kidney cancer.

V usage is TRBV7-9 and J usage is TRBJ2-1; 10 bases are a match to TRBD2. Germline CDR1 and CDR2: SEHNR and FQNEAQ (reference sequence). Germline trimming cut 0 bases from V and 6 bases from J; bases unmatched to any gene: 2. The CDR3 loop spans 15 amino acids. The CDR3 here is CASSLAASGGNEQFF. DNA for the CDR3: TGTGCCAGCAGCTTAGCGGCTAGCGGGGGCAATGAGCAGTTCTTC.

The chain has TRBV27 and TRBJ2-7; unclear D gene. The CDR3 runs 14 residues. Per the germline V gene, CDR1 is MNHEY and CDR2 is SMNVEV (reference sequence). The germline V and J ends were trimmed by 3 bases and 2 bases, with 11 bases remaining between them. In DNA, the CDR3 is TGTGCCAGCAGTTTCGGGCCCCCTGCCTACGAGCAGTACTTC. Its protein is CASSFGPPAYEQYF.

The chain couples TRBV5-1 to TRBJ2-7; TRBD1 is a possible D gene (5 bases). V was cut by 0 bases and J by 2 bases, with 9 bases left in between. This CDR3 has 14 residues. Per germline, CDR1 SGHRS and CDR2 YFSETQ. CDR3 in amino acids: CASSLATGAYEQYF. The DNA for the CDR3 is TGCGCCAGCAGCTTGGCTACAGGCGCCTACGAGCAGTACTTC.

V usage is TRBV2 and J usage is TRBJ1-2; 7 bases match TRBD1. CDR1 and CDR2 from the germline V gene are SNHLY and FYNNEI. The V gene end was trimmed by 3 bases and the J gene end by 5 bases; junction bases not matched to a gene: 6. This CDR3 has 14 residues. CDR3 sequence reads: CASSDQGGVYGYTF. CDR3 nucleotides: TGTGCCAGCAGTGATCAGGGGGGTGTTTATGGCTACACCTTC.

This chain connects TRBV30 to TRBJ1-6; TRBD1 is a possible D gene (6 bases). The CDR3 covers 14 residues. CDR1 and CDR2 (germline): GTSNPN, SVGIG (reference sequence). Trimming removed 8 bases from V and 4 bases from J, with 15 bases in between. The CDR3 DNA reads TGTGCCACCCGGAGGGGGGATTATAATTCACCCCTCCACTTT. Protein product: CATRRGDYNSPLHF.

This rearrangement joins TRBV11-1 to TRBJ2-2; D not resolved. Trimming cost V 3 bases and J 3 bases, with 8 bases left between them. The CDR3 totals 14 residues. CDR1 and CDR2 (germline): SGHAT, FQDESV (reference sequence). The CDR3 DNA reads TGTGCCAGCAGCTTCGCACAGTACACCGGGGAGCTGTTTTTT. Protein: CASSFAQYTGELFF.

The chain has TRBV9 and TRBJ1-2; TRBD1 is a possible D gene (6 bases). The CDR3 is 14 residues long. From germline, CDR1 is SGDLS and CDR2 YYNGEE. The V gene lost 4 bases and the J gene lost 4 bases, with 14 bases spanning the gap. CDR3 loop: CASSTLQGPYGYTF. CDR3 DNA sequence: TGTGCCAGCAGCACGCTACAGGGTCCCTATGGCTACACCTTC.

This clone was seen a single time. The chain combines TRBV4-3 with TRBJ1-2; D might be TRBD1 (5 bases). Trimming shortened V by 1 base and J by 7 bases, and 10 bases separated the two germline ends. Germline CDR1 LGHNA, CDR2 YSLEER. The CDR3 is 13 amino acids. CDR3 DNA sequence: TGCGCCAGCAGCCAAGGAGGGGTCGCTGGCTACACCTTC. Its translation is CASSQGGVAGYTF.

This clone was counted a few times. The V and J genes are TRBV7-2 and TRBJ2-7; TRBD1 matches at 7 bases. The germline V gene has CDR1 SGHTA and CDR2 FQGNSA. The CDR3 has 14 residues. V lost 5 bases and J lost 0; bases outside the gene matches: 4. DNA for the CDR3: TGTGCCAGCAGCGATAACAGGGGCTCCTACGAGCAGTACTTC. Translated, it gives CASSDNRGSYEQYF.

Worth noting for this clone: At one of its ends the junction is not consistent with the germline gene, which may arise from a read error. This chain links TRBV30 with TRBJ1-1; TRBD1 agrees at 10 bases. Germline V gives CDR1 GTSNPN, CDR2 SVGIG (reference sequence). This CDR3 has 13 residues. The CDR3 bases are TGTGCCTGGAGACAGACAGGGGGCCCCCCCCATTCCTTT. It encodes CAWRQTGGPPHSF. Full variable domain (rest looked up from reference TRBV30 and TRBJ1-1): SQTIHQWPATLVQPVGSPLSLECTVEGTSNPNLYWYRQAAGRGLQLLFYSVGIGQISSEVPQNLSASRPQDRQFILSSKKLLLSDSGFYLCAWRQTGGPPHSFGQGTRLTVV.

The CDR3 spells CASSLSGRWGTDTQYF. The CDR3 DNA follows: TGTGCCAGCAGCTTAAGCGGGAGGTGGGGCACAGATACGCAGTATTTT. The gene calls are TRBV11-3 and TRBJ2-3; 9 bases fit TRBD2. V lost 2 bases to trimming and J lost 1 base; unmatched junction nucleotides: 4. The CDR3 is 16 residues long. Germline values: CDR1 SGHNT, CDR2 YENEEA.

This chain links TRBV2 with TRBJ1-2; D is ambiguous. The germline V and J ends were trimmed by 7 bases and 0 bases, with 18 bases remaining between them. This CDR3 has 16 amino acids. CDR1 and CDR2 (germline): SNHLY, FYNNEI. CDR3 bases: TGTGCCAGCATGAGGACCCTATCCCTCCCTAACTATGGCTACACCTTC. Protein: CASMRTLSLPNYGYTF.

The rearrangement links TRBV4-2 to TRBJ2-7; 10 bases line up with TRBD2. V lost 3 bases to trimming and J lost 2 bases; unmatched junction nucleotides: 7. The CDR3 has 16 amino acids. Germline V lookup: CDR1 LGHNA, CDR2 YNFKEQ. Here the CDR3 reads CASSQDSGRFPYEQYF. CDR3 coding DNA: TGTGCCAGCAGCCAGGATAGCGGGAGGTTCCCCTACGAGCAGTACTTC.

The CDR3 region has the DNA TGTGCCAGCAAACCTATAGCGGGAGGGGAAGATACGCAGTATTTT. It specifies CASKPIAGGEDTQYF. The chain links TRBV6-1 to TRBJ2-3, with 11 bases aligning to TRBD2. The CDR3 length is 15 residues. The germline V gene has CDR1 MNHNS and CDR2 SASEGT. V dropped 7 bases and J dropped 5; count of bases not matched to a gene: 8.

V usage is TRBV9 and J usage is TRBJ2-1; TRBD2 matches at 7 bases. Germline V gene data show CDR1 as SGDLS and CDR2 as YYNGEE. Trimming took 4 bases from V and 7 from J; bases not matched to a gene: 14. The CDR3 has 16 amino acids. Here the CDR3 reads CASSPGGTTSGNEQFF. The CDR3 coding sequence is TGTGCCAGCAGCCCCGGGGGGACTACCTCGGGGAATGAGCAGTTCTTC. Together with reference TRBV9 and TRBJ2-1, the CDR3 gives the full variable domain: DSGVTQTPKHLITATGQRVTLRCSPRSGDLSVYWYQQSLDQGLQFLIQYYNGEERAKGNILERFSAQQFPDLHSELNLSSLELGDSALYFCASSPGGTTSGNEQFFGPGTRLTVL.

V and J are TRBV30 and TRBJ1-6; D is unclear. Germline CDR1 GTSNPN, CDR2 SVGIG (reference sequence). The CDR3 runs to 13 residues. V was trimmed by 2 bases and J by 8 bases, leaving 10 bases between them. CDR3 DNA: TGTGCCTGGAGTATGGGGATGGATTCACCCCTCCACTTT. As protein: CAWSMGMDSPLHF.

The chain uses TRBV18 and TRBJ2-7, with D perhaps assigned TRBD1 or TRBD2 (5 bases each). CDR3 size: 14 residues. The V end lost 1 base, the J end lost 7 bases, and 14 bases lay between the germline ends. CDR1 and CDR2 (germline): KGHSH, LQKENI. CDR3 loop: CASSPQGGGEEQYF. The CDR3, as DNA: TGTGCCAGCTCACCACAGGGTGGGGGTGAGGAGCAGTACTTC. Full variable domain (remainder filled in from reference TRBV18 and TRBJ2-7): NAGVMQNPRHLVRRRGQEARLRCSPMKGHSHVYWYRQLPEEGLKFMVYLQKENIIDESGMPKERFSAEFPKEGPSILRIQQVVRGDSAAYFCASSPQGGGEEQYFGPGTRLTVT.

The chain links TRBV6-4 to TRBJ1-2; maybe TRBD1 (5 bases). The germline V gene encodes CDR1 MRHNA and CDR2 SNTAGT. The CDR3 runs 15 residues. The ends were cut back, 6 bases at V and 7 bases at J, with 21 bases in the middle. The CDR3 nucleotides are TGTGCCAGCAGACCCGACGGGGCCGGGACGGCTGGCTACACCTTC. Translating gives CASRPDGAGTAGYTF.

The chain recombines TRBV29-1 with TRBJ2-5; 8 bases align to TRBD1. CDR1 and CDR2 from the germline V gene are SQVTM and ANQGSEA. The J segment lost 0 bases and the V segment lost 6 bases, leaving 3 bases of the junction unmatched. There are 13 residues in the CDR3. For the CDR3, the DNA is TGCAGCGTACGGGACAGGTACCAAGAGACCCAGTACTTC. This encodes CSVRDRYQETQYF.